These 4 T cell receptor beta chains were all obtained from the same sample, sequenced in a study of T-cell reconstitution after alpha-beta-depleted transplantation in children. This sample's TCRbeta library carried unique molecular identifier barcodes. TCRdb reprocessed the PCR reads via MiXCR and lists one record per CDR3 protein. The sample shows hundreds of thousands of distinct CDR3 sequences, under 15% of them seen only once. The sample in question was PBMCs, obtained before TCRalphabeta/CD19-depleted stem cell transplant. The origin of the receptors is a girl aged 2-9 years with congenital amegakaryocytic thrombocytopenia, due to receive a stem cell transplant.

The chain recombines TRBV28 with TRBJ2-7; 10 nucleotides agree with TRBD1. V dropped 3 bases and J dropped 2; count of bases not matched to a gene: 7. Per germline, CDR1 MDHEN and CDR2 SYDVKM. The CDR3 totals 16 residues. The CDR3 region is CASSFWSGQGAYEQYF. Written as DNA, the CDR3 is TGTGCCAGCAGTTTTTGGTCCGGACAGGGGGCCTACGAGCAGTACTTC.

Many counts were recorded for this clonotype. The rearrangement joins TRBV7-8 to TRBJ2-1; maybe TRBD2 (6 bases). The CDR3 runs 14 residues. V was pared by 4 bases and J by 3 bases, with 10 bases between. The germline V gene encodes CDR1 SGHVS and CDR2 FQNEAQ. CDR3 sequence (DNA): TGTGCCAGCAGCTCAGTGGGGGGCTACAATGAGCAGTTCTTC. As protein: CASSSVGGYNEQFF.

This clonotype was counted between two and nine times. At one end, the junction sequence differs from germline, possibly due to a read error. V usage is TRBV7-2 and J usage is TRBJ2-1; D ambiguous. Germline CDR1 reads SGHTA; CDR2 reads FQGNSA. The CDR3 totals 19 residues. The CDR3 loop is CASSIAPNRPFLGYNEQFF. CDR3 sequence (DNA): TGTGCCAGCAGCATAGCCCCCAACCGACCCTTTCTGGGGTACAATGAGCAGTTCTTC.

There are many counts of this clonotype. CDR3 amino acids: CASRRLADFNNEQFF. The CDR3 nucleotides read TGTGCCAGCAGGAGACTAGCGGATTTCAACAATGAGCAGTTCTTC. The rearrangement links TRBV6-5 to TRBJ2-1, with 9 positions matching TRBD2. CDR1 MNHEY and CDR2 SVGAGI come from the germline V gene. Trimming cost V 6 bases and J 5 bases; bases outside gene matches: 8. The CDR3 spans 15 residues.